A selection of T cell receptor beta chains follows, all from one sample in a study of blood T cells in healthy people across ages. Each CDR3 protein is one row after TCRdb ran MiXCR on the 5' RACE reads. The data contain some 1.7 million distinct CDR3 sequences, 28% of them singletons. Material: blood. The receptors originated from a young woman in good health. The CDR3 runs from the conserved cysteine through the conserved F or W.

j_call: TRBJ2-7
v_call: TRBV20-1
cdr3_aa: CSARVDDTSYNEQYF

j_call: TRBJ1-2
v_call: TRBV27
cdr3_aa: CASRFRAVNYGYTF

j_call: TRBJ2-1
v_call: TRBV5-1
cdr3_aa: CASSRRTRTGLNKQFF

j_call: TRBJ2-1
v_call: TRBV7-2
cdr3_aa: CASSTAGSSGRNEQFF

j_call: TRBJ1-2
v_call: TRBV27
cdr3_aa: CASSERWGQYYGYTF

j_call: TRBJ1-5
v_call: TRBV20-1
cdr3_aa: CSAFPGQGGLGGNQPQHF

j_call: TRBJ2-3
v_call: TRBV7-2
cdr3_aa: CASSLDGGGADTQYF

j_call: TRBJ1-2
v_call: TRBV27
cdr3_aa: CASRGTGAAGYGYTF

j_call: TRBJ2-3
v_call: TRBV7-2
cdr3_aa: CASSRAFRTDTQYF

j_call: TRBJ2-7
v_call: TRBV10-1
cdr3_aa: CASSESTISYEQYF

j_call: TRBJ1-2
v_call: TRBV10-2
cdr3_aa: CASSAGGSNGYTF

j_call: TRBJ1-1
v_call: TRBV19
cdr3_aa: CASRAGHMNTEAFF

j_call: TRBJ2-3
v_call: TRBV20-1
cdr3_aa: CSASGRPGTDTQYF

j_call: TRBJ2-1
v_call: TRBV9
cdr3_aa: CASRENSGGEQFF

j_call: TRBJ2-7
v_call: TRBV20-1
cdr3_aa: CSARDLFSGVYEQYF

j_call: TRBJ2-4
v_call: TRBV24-1
cdr3_aa: CATSDPSDRGGNIQYF

j_call: TRBJ1-1
v_call: TRBV2
cdr3_aa: CASRYLGGADTEAFF

j_call: TRBJ2-1
v_call: TRBV7-7
cdr3_aa: CASSLGGGRAKLSNEQFF

j_call: TRBJ2-7
v_call: TRBV11-3
cdr3_aa: CASSSNGGTYEQYF

j_call: TRBJ2-5
v_call: TRBV11-2
cdr3_aa: CASGQGLAETQYF

j_call: TRBJ2-1
v_call: TRBV6-6
cdr3_aa: CASKASDGEQFF

j_call: TRBJ2-1
v_call: TRBV3-1
cdr3_aa: CASSPRDRGYNERFF

j_call: TRBJ2-1
v_call: TRBV12-3/TRBV12-4
cdr3_aa: CASSLPGLEVNEQFF

j_call: TRBJ2-5
v_call: TRBV12-3/TRBV12-4
cdr3_aa: CASSFLHEETQYF

j_call: TRBJ1-5
v_call: TRBV20-1
cdr3_aa: CSARVPDSYQPQHF

j_call: TRBJ1-6
v_call: TRBV5-1
cdr3_aa: CANSLRHGGDSPLHF